Here is one T cell receptor beta chain with its context. Authors' data handling: Using reference gene primer amplification, nucleated cell counts were estimated. Sequencing was performed with immunoSEQ multiplex PCR; in TCRdb, only in-frame clones are kept and a portion is missing. V, J and clone size are taken as reported in that table, and D and trimming were inferred from the DNA itself. The data show fewer than 90,000 clones, 70% to 90% seen once. This sample was included in a study of blood T cell repertoires in COVID-19. Whole-study context: Italy, Spain and the United States were the sources of the convalescent and acute COVID-19 samples. From T cells, B-cell-depleted T cells, or PBMCs came the material, which was cDNA or gDNA.

CDR3 length equals 13 residues. The V end was cut by 8 bases, the J end by 2 bases, with 10 bases between. Germline V gene data show CDR1 as LNHNV and CDR2 as YYDKDF (reference sequence). The TCR was taken from a man aged 60 to 75 with acute or convalescent COVID-19. The material sequenced was peripheral blood. The chain links TRBV15 to TRBJ1-3; D uncertain. This CDR3 is CATARAAGNTIYF. DNA of the CDR3: TGTGCCACCGCGCGTGCGGCTGGAAACACCATATATTTT. The variable domain in full, with the rest retrieved from reference TRBV15 and TRBJ1-3, is DAMVIQNPRYQVTQFGKPVTLSCSQTLNHNVMYWYQQKSSQAPKLLFHYYDKDFNNEADTPDNFQSRRPNTSFCFLDIRSPGLGDTAMYLCATARAAGNTIYFGEGSWLTVV.